This is a list of T cell receptor beta chains from one sample in a study of T cells expressing NK-cell markers. TCRdb reprocessed the 5' RACE reads, keeping one entry per CDR3 protein, no DNA. The listing records around 550,000 distinct CDR3 sequences. Material: blood T cells: a sorted CD56 or NKG2C T cell subset, CD4+ or CD8+ T cells, or bulk PBMC T cells (not recorded which). These receptors all stem from a man younger than 30 in good health. The CDR3 runs from the conserved cysteine through the conserved F or W.

v_gene	j_gene	len	CDR3aa
TRBV5-6	TRBJ1-5	17	CASSLGTGRYSNQPQHF
TRBV20-1	TRBJ2-1	17	CSARPVAGTGSYNEQFF
TRBV7-9	TRBJ2-1	16	CASSQSGQGQNNEQFF
TRBV20-1	TRBJ2-4	13	CSARAGPRDIQYF
TRBV12-3/TRBV12-4	TRBJ1-5	15	CASSGSWGPSQPQHF
TRBV12-3/TRBV12-4	TRBJ2-4	15	CASSVGELAKNIQYF
TRBV5-6	TRBJ1-1	17	CASTRTGDTKESTEAFF
TRBV7-8	TRBJ2-7	17	CASSPIGQGSMSYEQYF
TRBV29-1	TRBJ2-1	12	CSVRGNYNEQFF
TRBV6-1	TRBJ2-7	14	CASSGTSGAYVQYF
TRBV6-2/TRBV6-3	TRBJ2-1	19	CASSYSSRPRDFSYNEQFF
TRBV15	TRBJ2-3	17	CATSRATGQFSTDTQYF
TRBV20-1	TRBJ1-2	15	CSAPPRTHQPYGYTF
TRBV7-2	TRBJ1-6	16	CASSLGYRGRNSPLHF
TRBV20-1	TRBJ1-2	13	CSASPGVNYGYTF
TRBV29-1	TRBJ2-5	14	CSVGGRTGLETQYF
TRBV7-2	TRBJ1-2	16	CASSPINNKANYGYTF